Listed here are 21 T cell receptor beta chains from one sample, sequenced in a study of T cell clonality in common variable immunodeficiency. The protocol was immunoSEQ multiplex PCR, while the TCRdb copy is restricted to in-frame clones and leaves out a portion. The sample yields about 32,000 clones, without any singletons. The sequencing input was peripheral blood mononuclear cells. The receptors were sampled from a person aged 18 to 70 in good health.

The table lists this clone with many counts. The sequenced fragment ends 3 residues before the CDR3 boundary, so the rest is inferred from the germline J gene. The V and J genes are TRBV2 and TRBJ1-6, with D unclear. CDR1 and CDR2 (germline): SNHLY, FYNNEI. CDR3 length equals 15 residues. V gave up 3 bases and J gave up 10 bases, with 16 bases separating them. The CDR3 region is CASSDLDGFSSPLHF. The CDR3 DNA, read in part, is TGTGCCAGCAGTGATCTAGATGGGTTTTCATCACCC.

This clone was seen at least ten times. The read stops 3 residues short of the end of the CDR3; the missing end is completed from the germline J gene. J is TRBJ2-7 and V is TRBV29-1; 9 nucleotides agree with TRBD1. Losses at the gene ends were 6 bases for V and 2 bases for J; bases not matched to a gene: 11. Germline CDR1 SQVTM, CDR2 ANQGSEA. The CDR3 contains 15 residues. The CDR3: CSVRGGGQGAYEQYF. The CDR3 bases that were read are TGCAGCGTGAGGGGCGGGGGACAGGGAGCCTACGAG.

At least ten counts were recorded for this clone. The CDR3 end lies 3 residues beyond the end of the read and is filled in from the germline J gene. J is TRBJ1-5 and V is TRBV30; D is possibly TRBD1 (6 bases). Germline assignment: CDR1 GTSNPN and CDR2 SVGIG (reference sequence). V gave up 2 bases and J gave up 7 bases, with 9 bases separating them. This CDR3 has 12 amino acids. CDR3 DNA (partial): TGTGCCTGGAGTCGGGGGGCCCAGCCC. This codes for CAWSRGAQP. From start to end, the CDR3 is CAWSRGAQPQHF.

This clone has at least ten counts. The missing CDR3 end, 3 residues past where the read stops, is filled in from the germline J gene. This sequence joins TRBV30 and TRBJ2-2; 10 bases map to TRBD2. Per the germline V gene, CDR1 is GTSNPN and CDR2 is SVGIG (reference sequence). The ends lost 0 bases at V and 5 bases at J; junction bases unmatched: 3. The CDR3 extends over 15 amino acids. The CDR3 DNA, read in part, is TGTGCCTGGAGTGTAACTAGCGGGACTACCGGGGAG. This gives the protein CAWSVTSGTTGE. From start to end, the CDR3 is CAWSVTSGTTGELFF.

Notes on this clone: The CDR3 is cut off 3 residues early in the read; its end comes from the germline J gene. The V call is TRBV6-4, the J call TRBJ2-3, with a weak D call TRBD1 (5 bases). There are 13 residues in the CDR3. The V gene's germline CDR1 is MRHNA and CDR2 SNTAGT. CDR3 region: CASSDRGNQPQYF. CDR3 bases read: TGTGCCAGCAGTGACAGGGGCAATCAGCCG.

This clone showed up many times. The CDR3 end falls 3 residues outside the read, so it is completed with the germline J gene. The chain uses TRBV12-3 or TRBV12-4 and TRBJ2-1, with D possibly being TRBD1 (6 bases). This CDR3 spans 16 amino acids. The ends were cut back, 5 bases at V and 5 bases at J, with 19 bases in the middle. CDR3 DNA, as far as it was read: TGTGCCAGCAGTCCCTTAAAATGGGGGCAAGACAATGAG. It yields the protein CASSPLKWGQDNE. The CDR3 in its entirety is CASSPLKWGQDNEQFF.

This clone was detected ten times or more. Read coverage stops 3 residues before the CDR3 terminus; the germline J gene supplies the remainder. The genes are TRBV10-3 and TRBJ1-5, with 10 bases identical to TRBD1. The CDR3 has 15 amino acids. V shed 4 bases, J shed 4 bases, and the junction held 4 bases outside the gene matches. CDR1 is ENHRY and CDR2 is SYGVKD in the germline V gene. The CDR3 bases that were read are TGTGCCATCAGTGGGGGACAGGGGATAAATCAGCCC. Residues: CAISGGQGINQP. From start to end, the CDR3 is CAISGGQGINQPQHF.

This clone was detected many times. The read ends 3 residues early relative to the CDR3; the germline J gene fills the gap. The V gene is TRBV5-1, the J gene TRBJ1-1; possible D gene TRBD1, 5 bases. This CDR3 has 18 residues. Germline V gives CDR1 SGHRS, CDR2 YFSETQ. Trimming cost V 0 bases and J 1 base, with 19 bases left between them. The CDR3 region is CASSLGLAGPSTNTEAFF. The CDR3 DNA, read in part, is TGCGCCAGCAGCTTGGGTCTGGCAGGGCCTTCGACGAACACTGAA.

This clone was seen a few times. The observed sequence ends 3 residues before the CDR3 terminus, with the missing tail filled in from the germline J gene. This sequence joins TRBV19 and TRBJ2-2, with D perhaps assigned TRBD1 or TRBD2 (5 bases each). The V gene lost 6 bases and the J gene lost 5 bases, with 13 bases spanning the gap. There are 14 residues in the CDR3. Germline V CDR1 and CDR2: LNHDA, SQIVND (reference sequence). The sequenced part of the CDR3 DNA is TGTGCCAGTAGAAACCCAGGGAGAACCGGGGAG. It yields the protein CASRNPGRTGE. The entire CDR3 is CASRNPGRTGELFF.

This clone was observed at least ten times. The read falls 3 residues short of the CDR3 end, and the missing part is taken from the germline J gene. The chain employs TRBV27 and TRBJ2-1, with 7 bases that match TRBD1. The length of the CDR3 is 15 residues. Germline-derived CDR1 and CDR2 are MNHEY and SMNVEV (reference sequence). After removal of 5 bases from V and 0 bases from J, the junction contained 4 bases not matched to a gene. The part of the CDR3 DNA that was read is TGTGCCAGCAGTCAGGGACAGCCCTCCTACAATGAG. Translated: CASSQGQPSYNE. The full CDR3 reads CASSQGQPSYNEQFF.

This clone was observed at least ten times. The CDR3 extends 3 residues past the end of the read, so its final part is completed from the germline J gene. The J gene is TRBJ2-2, the V gene TRBV5-4; the D gene is possibly TRBD2 (6 bases). Germline lookup yields CDR1 SGHNT and CDR2 YYREEE (reference sequence). Trimming shortened V by 6 bases and J by 5 bases, and 17 bases separated the two germline ends. The CDR3 has 15 amino acids. The sequenced part of the CDR3 DNA is TGTGCCAGCACCTTCGGGCTAGCGCAGACCGGGGAG. It encodes CASTFGLAQTGE. The whole CDR3 protein reads CASTFGLAQTGELFF.

This clone was seen more than once but under ten times. The DNA ends 3 residues before the CDR3 does, and the rest of the CDR3 is filled in from the germline J gene. J is TRBJ2-4 and V is TRBV30, with a tentative D call TRBD1 (6 bases). The CDR3 is 14 residues long. Looked up from germline, CDR1 is GTSNPN and CDR2 is SVGIG (reference sequence). CDR3 residues: CAWSVHQQGYGQYF. CDR3 DNA (partial): TGTGCCTGGAGTGTACACCAACAGGGCTATGGT.

This clone was seen ten or more times. The missing CDR3 end, 3 residues past where the read stops, is filled in from the germline J gene. The chain combines TRBV7-2 with TRBJ1-1; 8 nucleotides line up with TRBD1. This CDR3 is 13 amino acids long. V shed 6 bases and J 5 bases; nucleotides not matched to a gene: 5. Germline V CDR1 and CDR2: SGHTA, FQGNSA. The CDR3: CASSPNRGTEAFF. CDR3 bases read: TGTGCCAGCAGTCCAAACAGGGGGACTGAA.

This clone was counted many times. Coverage ceases 3 residues before the CDR3 finishes, and the germline J gene fills in the end. The rearrangement uses TRBV19 and TRBJ2-5; perhaps TRBD2 as D (7 bases). With 7 bases removed from V and 3 bases from J, the gap between germline ends came to 12 bases. CDR1 and CDR2 from the germline V gene are LNHDA and SQIVND (reference sequence). The CDR3 runs 13 residues. CDR3 bases read: TGTGCCAGTACTAAAGGGGGGGAAGAGACC. Residues: CASTKGGEET. The complete CDR3 sequence is CASTKGGEETQYF.

This clone was counted only a few times. Read coverage stops 3 residues before the CDR3 terminus; the germline J gene supplies the remainder. This sequence joins TRBV11-2 and TRBJ2-1, with 15 bases matching TRBD2. The CDR3 runs 15 residues. Germline V gene data show CDR1 as SGHAT and CDR2 as FQNNGV. The trim removed 5 bases at V and 8 bases at J, leaving 4 bases unmatched. CDR3 bases read: TGTGCCAGCAGCCAAGGGACTAGCGGGAGGTATGAG. As protein: CASSQGTSGRYE. The entire CDR3 protein reads CASSQGTSGRYEQFF.

Concerning this clone: The read comes to an end 3 residues before the CDR3 does, leaving the germline J gene to fill in the end. V usage is TRBV7-8 and J usage is TRBJ2-1, with a possible D match to TRBD2 (5 bases). CDR1 and CDR2 from the germline V gene are SGHVS and FQNEAQ. Trimming stripped 6 bases from V and 4 bases from J, with 16 bases between. CDR3 length: 15 amino acids. The CDR3 bases that were read are TGTGCCAGCAGTCCACTCGGCGAGGGTTACAATGAG. This translates into CASSPLGEGYNE. The entire CDR3 protein is CASSPLGEGYNEQFF.

This clone was seen many times. The sequence runs out 3 residues before the end of the CDR3; the remainder is reconstructed from the germline J gene. The chain uses TRBV5-1 and TRBJ1-1; a possible D gene is TRBD1 (6 bases). The germline CDR1 and CDR2 sequences are SGHRS and YFSETQ. The length of the CDR3 is 14 residues. V lost 0 bases, J lost 7 bases, and 13 bases lay in between. CDR3 amino acids: CASSLAAGANEAFF. The part of the CDR3 DNA that was read is TGCGCCAGCAGCTTGGCGGCAGGGGCCAATGAA.

This clone was seen at least ten times. From the germline J gene comes the end of the CDR3, since the read stops 3 residues before it. This chain uses TRBV5-1 with TRBJ2-2, with D possibly TRBD2 on 6 matching bases. CDR3 length equals 15 residues. Germline CDR1 and CDR2: SGHRS and YFSETQ. The V gene lost 2 bases and the J gene lost 0 bases, with 8 bases spanning the gap. CDR3 DNA (partial): TGCGCCAGCAGCTTCGGCGGGACGAACACCGGGGAG. It translates to CASSFGGTNTGE. The CDR3 in full is CASSFGGTNTGELFF.

This clone was observed at least ten times. The read terminates 3 residues before the CDR3 end, so the remaining end is supplied by the germline J gene. The chain has TRBV30 and TRBJ1-5, with D possibly matching TRBD1 (5 bases). CDR3 length: 14 amino acids. From germline, CDR1 is GTSNPN and CDR2 SVGIG (reference sequence). The V and J ends lost 5 bases and 2 bases respectively, with 13 bases between them. CDR3 DNA, as far as it was read: TGTGCCTGGCAAAACCAAGGGGGCAATCAGCCC. It translates to CAWQNQGGNQP. The entire CDR3 sequence reads CAWQNQGGNQPQHF.

This clone has at least ten counts. From the germline J gene comes the end of the CDR3, since the read stops 3 residues before it. The V and J genes are TRBV11-2 and TRBJ2-3; D not certain. This CDR3 has 12 amino acids. The ends were cut back, 0 bases at V and 7 bases at J, with 5 bases in the middle. From germline, CDR1 is SGHAT and CDR2 FQNNGV. The CDR3 DNA, read in part, is TGTGCCAGCAGCTTAGAGCGATATACG. Its translation is CASSLERYT. In full, the CDR3 is CASSLERYTQYF.

At least ten counts were recorded for this clone. With the read ending 3 residues before the CDR3 end, the germline J gene is used to fill in that end. The chain employs TRBV18 and TRBJ2-5; 8 nucleotides align to TRBD1. After removal of 4 bases from V and 3 bases from J, the junction contained 7 bases not matched to a gene. The CDR3 has 15 residues. Germline V gene data show CDR1 as KGHSH and CDR2 as LQKENI. The CDR3 sequence: CASSLRTGKEETQYF. The CDR3 bases that were read are TGTGCCAGCTCACTCCGGACAGGGAAGGAAGAGACC.